These 6 T cell receptor beta chains were sequenced from one sample in a study of Ad26.COV2.S vaccination and SARS-CoV-2 variants. Assay: immunoSEQ multiplex PCR; the TCRdb copy retains only in-frame clones and omits some. Among roughly 40,000 clones listed, about 83% were seen once. Source: peripheral blood, taken after recovery from COVID-19. These receptors were obtained from a human donor who had recovered from COVID-19.

V and J are TRBV5-1 and TRBJ2-7; weak D call: TRBD1 (6 bases). V lost 0 bases and J lost 5, with 12 bases in between. The germline CDR1 and CDR2 sequences are SGHRS and YFSETQ. The length of the CDR3 is 14 residues. The CDR3 loop reads CASSLGGLPDEQYF. The CDR3 coding sequence is TGCGCCAGCAGCTTGGGGGGGCTCCCAGACGAGCAGTACTTC.

The V and J genes are TRBV7-9 and TRBJ2-4, with 9 bases that match TRBD1. Germline loops: CDR1 SEHNR, CDR2 FQNEAQ (reference sequence). V dropped 6 bases and J dropped 0; count of bases not matched to a gene: 12. The CDR3 length is 18 residues. CDR3 nucleotides: TGTGCCAGCAGACCCGACAGGGGGGACTACCGAGCCAAAAACATTCAGTACTTC. Protein: CASRPDRGDYRAKNIQYF. The complete variable domain, with remaining parts taken from reference TRBV7-9 and TRBJ2-4, reads DTGVSQNPRHKITKRGQNVTFRCDPISEHNRLYWYRQTLGQGPEFLTYFQNEAQLEKSRLLSDRFSAERPKGSFSTLEIQRTEQGDSAMYLCASRPDRGDYRAKNIQYFGAGTRLSVL.

The V call is TRBV18, the J call TRBJ1-2; TRBD1 aligns across 9 bases. Germline V CDR1 and CDR2: KGHSH, LQKENI. The CDR3 contains 14 residues. V was pared by 5 bases and J by 6 bases, with 7 bases of the junction left unmatched. The CDR3 coding sequence is TGTGCCAGCTCAAAACAGGGGGCAAAGGATGGCTACACCTTC. Translation gives CASSKQGAKDGYTF.

This CDR3 reads CASSPQGTVGNQPQHF. The CDR3 region has the DNA TGTGCCAGCTCTCCTCAAGGGACCGTTGGCAATCAGCCCCAGCATTTT. The chain employs TRBV18 and TRBJ1-5; D perhaps matches TRBD1 (5 bases). The CDR3 is 16 residues long. V was shortened by 6 bases and J by 2 bases, with 17 bases between the two germline ends. Germline CDR1 and CDR2: KGHSH and LQKENI.

This rearrangement joins TRBV5-1 to TRBJ2-3; 12 positions match TRBD2. Germline values: CDR1 SGHRS, CDR2 YFSETQ. The CDR3 contains 16 residues. V lost 1 base and J lost 6; bases outside the gene matches: 6. CDR3: CASSLRLAGVSDTQYF. DNA of the CDR3: TGCGCCAGCAGCTTGAGACTAGCGGGAGTTTCGGATACGCAGTATTTT.

This CDR3 is CASSFTGIDQPQHF. CDR3 coding DNA: TGTGCCAGCAGCTTTACAGGGATCGATCAGCCCCAGCATTTT. This sequence joins TRBV11-2 and TRBJ1-5, with D perhaps matching TRBD1 (6 bases). The germline CDR1 and CDR2 sequences are SGHAT and FQNNGV. Trimming cost V 3 bases and J 5 bases, with 11 bases left between them. The CDR3 sequence is 14 residues long.